Each of the 18 T cell receptor beta chains below was sequenced from the same sample in a study of shared clonotypes between healthy human individuals. The data were produced by immunoSEQ multiplex PCR, yet TCRdb's version contains in-frame clones alone and is incomplete. The profile covers some 1.1 million clones, with 60% to 80% appearing a single time and about 0.89% taken by the ten largest. Sequenced input: memory CD4+ T cells from PBMCs. Specified subset: CD45RA-negative fraction. The origin of the receptors is a man in his late teens or twenties in good health. Some clones in this sample may be carry-over from other donors' samples.

The chain uses TRBV5-1 and TRBJ1-2; D uncertain. CDR1 is SGHRS, CDR2 YFSETQ, per germline. The V gene lost 4 bases and the J gene lost 4 bases, with 14 bases spanning the gap. The CDR3 is 14 residues long. The DNA for the CDR3 is TGCGCCAGCAGCCCCGATTACAGTTCCTATGGCTACACCTTC. Translating it yields CASSPDYSSYGYTF.

As DNA, the CDR3 is TGTGCCAGCAGTAAACTAGAAAGGTACGAGCAGTACTTC. It specifies CASSKLERYEQYF. The rearrangement uses TRBV27 and TRBJ2-7; tentatively, D is TRBD2 (5 bases). Germline values: CDR1 MNHEY, CDR2 SMNVEV (reference sequence). Trimming took 5 bases from V and 4 from J, leaving 12 bases between them. The CDR3 consists of 13 residues.

The chain couples TRBV28 to TRBJ2-1, with a weak D call TRBD2 (6 bases). Trimming removed 6 bases at V and 6 bases at J, with 15 bases between. Germline-derived CDR1 and CDR2 are MDHEN and SYDVKM. The CDR3 length is 14 residues. CDR3 protein: CASSPLGSTNEQFF. CDR3 sequence (DNA): TGTGCCAGCAGCCCCCTCGGGAGCACCAATGAGCAGTTCTTC. Together with reference TRBV28 and TRBJ2-1, the CDR3 gives the full variable domain: DVKVTQSSRYLVKRTGEKVFLECVQDMDHENMFWYRQDPGLGLRLIYFSYDVKMKEKGDIPEGYSVSREKKERFSLILESASTNQTSMYLCASSPLGSTNEQFFGPGTRLTVL.

The chain employs TRBV11-3 and TRBJ2-3; D gene unclear. V lost 6 bases and J lost 1, with 8 bases in between. The length of the CDR3 is 13 residues. Germline V gene lookup returns CDR1 SGHNT and CDR2 YENEEA. CDR3 loop: CASSQRGTDTQYF. The CDR3 nucleotides read TGTGCCAGCAGTCAAAGGGGCACAGATACGCAGTATTTT.

The V and J genes are TRBV9 and TRBJ1-5; D unresolved. CDR1 and CDR2 (germline): SGDLS, YYNGEE. The V gene lost 4 bases and the J gene lost 2 bases, with 13 bases spanning the gap. CDR3 size: 15 residues. This CDR3 is CASSRDPSGNQPQHF. The CDR3 region has the DNA TGTGCCAGCAGCAGAGACCCGAGTGGCAATCAGCCCCAGCATTTT. The whole variable domain, remainder taken from reference TRBV9 and TRBJ1-5, is DSGVTQTPKHLITATGQRVTLRCSPRSGDLSVYWYQQSLDQGLQFLIQYYNGEERAKGNILERFSAQQFPDLHSELNLSSLELGDSALYFCASSRDPSGNQPQHFGDGTRLSIL.

The CDR3: CASSLAAGVYNEQFF. The CDR3 bases are TGTGCCAGCAGCTTAGCGGCAGGAGTCTACAATGAGCAGTTCTTC. V and J are TRBV7-2 and TRBJ2-1; no clear D gene. The V and J ends lost 0 bases and 3 bases respectively, with 9 bases between them. Germline V gives CDR1 SGHTA, CDR2 FQGNSA. The CDR3 has 15 amino acids.

This clone was counted once. V is TRBV27 and J is TRBJ1-2, with unresolved D. The CDR3 sequence is 10 residues long. In germline, CDR1 is MNHEY, CDR2 SMNVEV (reference sequence). Trimming stripped 8 bases from V and 9 bases from J, with 10 bases between. CDR3 sequence (DNA): TGTGCCAGCCCTTTTCCTCGCTACACCTTC. Amino acids: CASPFPRYTF.

The chain employs TRBV5-1 and TRBJ1-4, with 7 bases lining up with TRBD1. Trimming at V came to 3 bases and at J to 3 bases, leaving 5 bases not matched to a gene. This CDR3 has 15 residues. Germline V gene lookup returns CDR1 SGHRS and CDR2 YFSETQ. The CDR3 protein is CASSSGGTANEKLFF. CDR3 DNA: TGCGCCAGCAGCTCAGGTGGGACAGCTAATGAAAAACTGTTTTTT.

The J gene is TRBJ1-5, the V gene TRBV9; no clear D. In germline, CDR1 is SGDLS, CDR2 YYNGEE. The CDR3 sequence is 15 residues long. V dropped 5 bases and J dropped 5 bases, with 17 bases sitting between them. DNA for the CDR3: TGTGCCAGCAGTTCTTTCGGGAATTCTGATCAGCCCCAGCATTTT. The encoded protein is CASSSFGNSDQPQHF.

V usage is TRBV23-1 and J usage is TRBJ2-7; D ambiguous. TRBV23-1 is filed as an ORF, its function uncertain. V was pared by 0 bases and J by 1 base, with 7 bases between. This CDR3 region has 14 residues. The DNA of the CDR3 is TGCGCCAGCAGTCAATCGAGGAAGTCCTACGAGCAGTACTTC. It yields the protein CASSQSRKSYEQYF.

Written as DNA, the CDR3 is TGTGCCAGCAGCTTAACTTCCGGGACTAGGTCCTACAATGAGCAGTTCTTC. Translating gives CASSLTSGTRSYNEQFF. This chain links TRBV7-3 with TRBJ2-1; 8 nucleotides match TRBD2. The CDR3 extends over 17 amino acids. With 0 bases clipped from V and 1 base from J, the junction kept 5 bases outside the gene matches. Germline lookup yields CDR1 SGHTA and CDR2 FQGTGA.

This sequence joins TRBV11-2 and TRBJ1-4; D perhaps matches TRBD1 (5 bases). From germline, CDR1 is SGHAT and CDR2 FQNNGV. Trimming stripped 2 bases from V and 4 bases from J, with 17 bases between. This CDR3 is 17 amino acids long. The CDR3 loop reads CASSLKRWGRDNEKLFF. CDR3 bases: TGTGCCAGCAGCTTAAAAAGATGGGGCAGAGATAATGAAAAACTGTTTTTT. Based on the CDR3 plus reference TRBV11-2 and TRBJ1-4, the full variable domain is EAGVAQSPRYKIIEKRQSVAFWCNPISGHATLYWYQQILGQGPKLLIQFQNNGVVDDSQLPKDRFSAERLKGVDSTLKIQPAKLEDSAVYLCASSLKRWGRDNEKLFFGSGTQLSVL.

The rearrangement links TRBV15 to TRBJ1-2, with 8 bases lining up with TRBD1. V shed 2 bases and J 7 bases; nucleotides not matched to a gene: 6. This CDR3 comprises 14 residues. The germline CDR1 and CDR2 sequences are LNHNV and YYDKDF (reference sequence). The DNA for the CDR3 is TGTGCCACCAGCAGAAGCCTGACAGGGGTTGGCTACACCTTC. Translating it yields CATSRSLTGVGYTF.

The rearrangement uses TRBV2 and TRBJ2-3; D is unclear. The germline CDR1 and CDR2 sequences are SNHLY and FYNNEI. V lost 4 bases, J lost 4 bases, and 12 bases lay in between. The CDR3 loop spans 14 amino acids. The DNA of the CDR3 is TGTGCCAGCAGTGCTCAGCGTCCCCCAGATACGCAGTATTTT. This gives the protein CASSAQRPPDTQYF.

The J gene is TRBJ2-3, the V gene TRBV5-6, with 9 bases fitting TRBD2. This CDR3 has 15 residues. Germline values: CDR1 SGHDT, CDR2 YYEEEE. V was clipped by 2 bases and J by 3 bases; unmatched bases: 4. CDR3 bases: TGTGCCAGCAGCTTATTTGCGGGAGGGACAGATACGCAGTATTTT. Protein sequence: CASSLFAGGTDTQYF.

A remark on this clone: Different DNA sequences within this sample yield the same CDR3. V usage is TRBV5-1 and J usage is TRBJ2-5; TRBD1 is a possible D gene (6 bases). Per germline, CDR1 SGHRS and CDR2 YFSETQ. The CDR3 runs 14 residues. The ends were cut back, 4 bases at V and 1 base at J, with 11 bases in the middle. The CDR3 region is CASSLGQPQETQYF. The DNA for the CDR3 is TGCGCCAGCAGCCTAGGACAGCCCCAAGAGACCCAGTACTTC. Full variable domain (remainder filled in from reference TRBV5-1 and TRBJ2-5): KAGVTQTPRYLIKTRGQQVTLSCSPISGHRSVSWYQQTPGQGLQFLFEYFSETQRNKGNFPGRFSGRQFSNSRSEMNVSTLELGDSALYLCASSLGQPQETQYFGPGTRLLVL.

CDR3 loop: CASSVAEGAGTDTQYF. The CDR3 DNA reads as TGTGCCAGCAGCGTAGCTGAGGGGGCTGGAACAGATACGCAGTATTTT. V and J are TRBV9 and TRBJ2-3; the match to TRBD1 covers 7 bases. The CDR3 totals 16 residues. The junction had 7 bases not matched to a gene; V was cut back by 0 bases and J by 3 bases. Per germline, CDR1 SGDLS and CDR2 YYNGEE.

This chain uses TRBV7-3 with TRBJ1-1, with D maybe TRBD1 (5 bases). V shed 2 bases and J shed 5 bases, with 9 bases lying between them. This CDR3 has 13 residues. Germline V CDR1 and CDR2: SGHTA, FQGTGA. This CDR3 reads CASSLFEGTEAFF. Written as DNA, the CDR3 is TGTGCCAGCAGCTTATTTGAGGGGACTGAAGCTTTCTTT. Full variable domain (rest looked up from reference TRBV7-3 and TRBJ1-1): GAGVSQTPSNKVTEKGKYVELRCDPISGHTALYWYRQSLGQGPEFLIYFQGTGAADDSGLPNDRFFAVRPEGSVSTLKIQRTERGDSAVYLCASSLFEGTEAFFGQGTRLTVV.